Here is one T cell receptor beta chain with its context. The antigen it recognizes is unknown. A Human TCR Profiling Kit was used to prepare UMI-labeled 5' RACE TCRbeta libraries. Every TCRbeta library was prepared in parallel with an identical number of PCR cycles. Processing in the source paper ran as follows. The number of functional CDR3beta clonotypes in each TCRbeta library ranged from about 2,800 to 18,000. MIGEC 1.2.9 was used for UMI extraction and consensus assembly, with a minimum of three reads required per UMI. MiXCR 3.0.3 was used to extract in-frame CDR3beta repertoires. After each sample was downsampled to 42,000 randomly selected UMIs, diversity metrics were computed in VDJtools 1.2.1. Repertoire overlap metrics D, R and F2 were calculated in VDJtools for the top 3,000 clones of each sample pair. TCRdb reprocessed the reads, reporting each CDR3 protein sequence once and no DNA. TCRdb's processing, not the authors' own work, is the source of the V and J calls. The sample's table lists a count of about 9,300 distinct CDR3 sequences. The ten largest make up roughly 22% of the sample.

The record originates from a study of human CD8 memory T cell subsets (dated by TCRdb to the early 2020s). Notes on the research overall: To assess how stem-like (TSTEM), progenitor exhausted-like (TPEX) and effector memory CD8+ T cell subsets are clonally related, the TCRbeta repertoires of these three subsets were compared. TCRbeta repertoires were obtained from TSTEM, TPEX and effector memory subsets contributed by each of over 5 donors. What the work shows at the level of the full study, not this receptor alone: Sequencing was limited to TCRbeta chains, and the repertoire comparisons were based on about 6 donors analyzed with paired t-tests and Bonferroni correction. Both stem-like subsets shared clonotypes with effector memory cells, but TSTEM and TPEX repertoires overlapped minimally, suggesting distinct antigen spectra. Based on Chao1 estimates, TSTEM subsets appeared to have greater repertoire diversity than TPEX subsets, which could potentially reflect a broader range of specificities. TSTEM and TPEX subsets showed similarly high normalized Shannon-Wiener diversity, whereas effector memory subsets were comparatively less diverse.

According to the germline V gene, CDR1 reads SNHLY and CDR2 reads FYNNEI. Spanning cysteine to phenylalanine, the CDR3 consists of 15 amino acids. No DNA accompanies this entry. Peripheral blood mononuclear cells were isolated from healthy donor buffy coats by density gradient separation. In the study, negative magnetic separation with EasySep or MojoSort CD8+ T cell isolation kits was used to enrich total CD8+ T cells. An RNeasy Mini Kit was used to extract total RNA from duplicate vials of around 150,000 sorted CD8+ T cells per subset. PBMCs were used either fresh or after cryopreservation in fetal bovine serum containing approximately 9.5% DMSO. CD8+ T cell subsets were sorted to purity by fluorescence-activated cell sorting on a FACSAria III.

Specimen: CD8+ T cells from PBMCs. The sequence derives from a human donor in good health. The chain joins TRBV2 to TRBJ2-7; with no DNA, the TCRdb D assignment of TRBD2 cannot be verified. CDR3 region: CASSGTSGEGLEQYF.